This T cell receptor beta chain stems from a study of T cell responses to AZD1222 COVID-19 vaccine. General study points: The repertoires were collected only after the peak T cell response. Baseline antibody screening turned up just a handful of seropositive AZD1222 recipients.

Libraries were prepared by immunoSEQ multiplex PCR; TCRdb keeps only in-frame clonotypes and omits some of them. The sample shows around 160,000 clones, 90% to 95% of them seen only once. This clone showed up just a few times. Its specificity is unknown. Germline V gene data show CDR1 as KGHDR and CDR2 as SFDVKD. The CDR3 totals 13 residues. Trimming left V 3 bases short and J 6 bases short, with 8 bases between. The TCR was taken from an adult who received the AZD1222 COVID-19 vaccine. The chain uses TRBV24-1 and TRBJ1-5; no reliable D call. This sample comprised peripheral blood, obtained 28 days after the second AZD1222 dose. The CDR3: CATSDLEGQPQHF. CDR3 DNA sequence: TGTGCCACCAGTGATCTCGAAGGTCAGCCCCAGCATTTT.